This paragraph reports one TCR beta chain. Its antigen is currently not known. Per-base qualities were not stored, and no clone one base away is much larger. Inclusive of the bounding cysteine and phenylalanine, the CDR3 is 15 residues long. Just CDR3 DNA is preserved here, 45 bases in frame from base 1. The V and J ends are trimmed by 4 bases and 1 base, leaving 13 bases between them. CDR1 and CDR2 are drawn from the germline V gene: KGHSH, LQKENI. TCRbeta CDR3 regions were amplified from genomic DNA using the immunoSEQ Assay, a bias-controlled multiplex PCR. On the study's bioinformatics: Within the assay, amplification of reference gene primers was used to estimate how many nucleated cells each sample contained. To quantify the absolute abundance of each unique TCRbeta CDR3 rearrangement, sequence reads were collapsed and filtered. Productive Simpson clonality was computed per sample as the square root of Simpson's diversity index over productive rearrangements. Held by TCRdb, this immuneACCESS table contains in-frame sequences only and omits some clones. Under half of the omission traces to an unresolved V gene where checked; the cause of the rest is unknown. V, J and clone size reflect that table, while D and trimming were determined from the DNA. The sample table lists around 25,000 clones, about 86% of them with a count of one. The biggest ten clones account for about 7% of the sample.

Whole blood was collected in K2EDTA tubes by collaborating institutions according to the institutions' own protocols. For TCRbeta analysis, collaborator samples were shipped as frozen whole blood, as isolated PBMCs, or as DNA extracted from either sample type. The sample comes from a study of blood T cell repertoires in COVID-19 (dated by TCRdb to 2019 to 2021). Background for the entire study: The collaborator samples originated in the United States, Italy and Spain and spanned the acute and convalescent phases of COVID-19. The samples were drawn from two sources: the first 160 participants of the ongoing ImmuneRACE study, and 1,000 to 1,500 subjects contributed by 6 global collaborators. Where available, HLA class I and class II types were taken from metadata supplied by the sample provider and were not determined by assay-based typing. Nearly every sample came with metadata listing a de-identified subject ID, COVID-19 status, age in years and sex. The dataset comprised deeply sampled blood TCRbeta repertoires from subjects exposed to, actively infected with, or recovered from COVID-19. The repertoires were released in a freely available public database meant as a resource for research on the immune response to SARS-CoV-2. The prospective study material was composed of cDNA or gDNA derived from T cells, B-cell-depleted T cells, or PBMCs.

Overall study results and their limits: How much clinical and demographic metadata was included differed by source and by participant, and the metadata was provided uncurated.

This receptor was taken from a man aged 65-85 years with acute or convalescent COVID-19. The sample was peripheral blood. The chain employs TRBV18 and TRBJ1-1, with the D gene not confidently named. This receptor has the CDR3 CASSLTLKPNTEAFF. Read as DNA, the sequence is TGTGCCAGCTCACTTACTCTAAAACCGAACACTGAAGCTTTCTTT.